Listed here are 9 T cell receptor beta chains from one sample, sequenced in a study of technical replicates of blood from a handful of donors. Repertoires were generated with immunoSEQ multiplex PCR, while TCRdb's copy carries only in-frame clones and drops some. Of 25,000 to 40,000 clones listed, around nine tenths were seen once; the top ten hold approximately 4.3%. The sample consisted of PBMCs. The origin of the receptors is a human donor in good health. Some clones in this sample may be carry-over from other donors' samples.

This clone was detected a few times. The CDR3 coding sequence is TGTGCCAGCAGTGTATCCCGGACAGGGAGGCTTCAGCCCCAGCATTTT. It yields the protein CASSVSRTGRLQPQHF. This chain links TRBV6-1 with TRBJ1-5, with TRBD1 matching over 8 bases. CDR3 size: 16 residues. The V gene end was trimmed by 4 bases and the J gene end by 6 bases; junction bases not matched to a gene: 11. Germline values: CDR1 MNHNS, CDR2 SASEGT.

This clone was counted only a few times. The chain uses TRBV2 and TRBJ2-7; 9 bases match TRBD2. Germline V gene sequence: CDR1 SNHLY, CDR2 FYNNEI. V shed 10 bases and J 2 bases; nucleotides not matched to a gene: 9. CDR3 size: 14 residues. CDR3 sequence reads: CANRWTSETYEQYF. In nucleotides, the CDR3 is TGTGCCAACAGGTGGACTAGCGAGACCTACGAGCAGTACTTC.

The chain links TRBV7-2 to TRBJ2-5, with 11 bases that match TRBD2. Germline V gene sequence: CDR1 SGHTA, CDR2 FQGNSA. With V trimmed by 5 bases and J by 5 bases, 10 bases remained unmatched. This CDR3 has 16 amino acids. The CDR3 DNA reads TGTGCCAGCAGCCCCGTGGTAGCGGGAGGGCAGGAGACCCAGTACTTC. It specifies CASSPVVAGGQETQYF.

The CDR3 sequence is CASSRDRLNTGELFF. For the CDR3, the DNA is TGTGCCAGCAGCCGGGACAGATTGAACACCGGGGAGCTGTTTTTT. V gene TRBV4-2 combines with J gene TRBJ2-2; 7 positions match TRBD1. Germline loops: CDR1 LGHNA, CDR2 YNFKEQ. The trim removed 4 bases at V and 1 base at J, leaving 3 bases unmatched. This CDR3 is 15 amino acids long.

This chain's CDR3 is CASSYSTGIGYTF. In DNA, the CDR3 is TGTGCCAGCAGTTACTCGACCGGGATTGGCTACACCTTC. The V and J genes are TRBV6-5 and TRBJ1-2; no clear D. Germline lookup yields CDR1 MNHEY and CDR2 SVGAGI. Trimming removed 0 bases at V and 7 bases at J, with 9 bases between. The CDR3 sequence is 13 residues long.

The chain couples TRBV18 to TRBJ2-3, with D perhaps TRBD1 (5 bases). This CDR3 comprises 14 residues. The V end lost 3 bases, the J end lost 0 bases, and 7 bases lay between the germline ends. Germline V lookup: CDR1 KGHSH, CDR2 LQKENI. CDR3 DNA: TGTGCCAGCTCACCCGGACAAAGCACAGATACGCAGTATTTT. Protein sequence: CASSPGQSTDTQYF.

The chain's CDR3 is CASSYRDQETQYF. CDR3 nucleotides: TGTGCCAGCAGTTACAGGGACCAAGAGACCCAGTACTTC. This rearrangement joins TRBV7-9 to TRBJ2-5; perhaps TRBD1 as D (6 bases). V was cut by 6 bases and J by 0 bases, with 8 bases left in between. This CDR3 contains 13 residues. CDR1 and CDR2 from the germline V gene are SEHNR and FQNEAQ (reference sequence). Based on the CDR3 plus reference TRBV7-9 and TRBJ2-5, the full variable domain is DTGVSQNPRHKITKRGQNVTFRCDPISEHNRLYWYRQTLGQGPEFLTYFQNEAQLEKSRLLSDRFSAERPKGSFSTLEIQRTEQGDSAMYLCASSYRDQETQYFGPGTRLLVL.

This chain joins TRBV6-5 and TRBJ2-3, with 9 positions matching TRBD1. V lost 10 bases to trimming and J lost 0 bases; unmatched junction nucleotides: 5. Germline V gene sequence: CDR1 MNHEY, CDR2 SVGAGI. The CDR3 extends over 14 amino acids. CDR3 residues: CATLDRGSTDTQYF. The CDR3 DNA follows: TGTGCCACCCTGGACAGGGGCAGCACAGATACGCAGTATTTT.

The gene calls are TRBV9 and TRBJ2-5, with 14 positions matching TRBD2. Germline trimming cut 0 bases from V and 5 bases from J; bases unmatched to any gene: 6. Per the germline V gene, CDR1 is SGDLS and CDR2 is YYNGEE. The CDR3 contains 17 residues. The DNA for the CDR3 is TGTGCCAGCAGCGTAGACAGACTAGCGGGAGGGCGGGAGACCCAGTACTTC. Its translation is CASSVDRLAGGRETQYF.